The entry that follows covers one T cell receptor beta chain sequence. The V end was cut by 2 bases, the J end by 2 bases, with 10 bases between. The germline gives CDR1 MNHEY, CDR2 SVGEGT. This CDR3 spans 15 amino acids. This sample was included in a study of T cells after yellow fever vaccination. Background on the study: Researchers used SMART-Seq v4 Ultra Low Input to prepare fractions that had low cell numbers.

TCRdb re-derived calls from the 5' RACE reads in MiXCR, one entry per CDR3 protein. The sample yields 150,000 to 200,000 distinct CDR3 sequences, around 8.5% seen once. The clonotype comes from a man younger than 30 who received the YFV17D yellow fever vaccine. J is TRBJ1-5 and V is TRBV6-2 or TRBV6-3; D call uncertain. The sample here was CD8+ T cells sorted from PBMCs, taken 45 days after the yellow fever booster vaccination. The CDR3 spells CASSYVTVGNQPQHF. CDR3 coding DNA: TGTGCCAGCAGTTACGTCACAGTAGGCAATCAGCCCCAGCATTTT.